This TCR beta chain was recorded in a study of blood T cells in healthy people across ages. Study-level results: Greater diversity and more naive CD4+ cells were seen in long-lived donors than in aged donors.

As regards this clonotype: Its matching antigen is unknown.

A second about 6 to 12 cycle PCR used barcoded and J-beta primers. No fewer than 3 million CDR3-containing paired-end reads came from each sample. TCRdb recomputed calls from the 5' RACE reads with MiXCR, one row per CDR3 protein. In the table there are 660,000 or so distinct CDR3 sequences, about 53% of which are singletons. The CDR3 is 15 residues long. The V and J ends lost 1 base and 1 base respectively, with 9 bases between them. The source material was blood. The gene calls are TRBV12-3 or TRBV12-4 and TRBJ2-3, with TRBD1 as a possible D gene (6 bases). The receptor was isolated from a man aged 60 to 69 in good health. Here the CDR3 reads CASSLGPGGTDTQYF. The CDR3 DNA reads TGTGCCAGCAGTTTAGGACCAGGGGGCACAGATACGCAGTATTTT.